These 8 T cell receptor beta chains share one sample of origin, sequenced in a study of blood T cell repertoires in COVID-19. Profiling relied on immunoSEQ multiplex PCR, and the TCRdb table lists in-frame clones only, not all of them. Of some 190,000 clones listed, 70% to 85% are singletons. The sequenced sample was peripheral blood. All receptors come from a woman between 50 and 59 years old with acute or convalescent COVID-19.

The gene calls are TRBV6-1 and TRBJ2-2; TRBD2 might be the D (5 bases). The CDR3 sequence is 14 residues long. CDR1 is MNHNS and CDR2 is SASEGT in the germline V gene. V was trimmed by 3 bases and J by 6 bases, leaving 11 bases between them. The CDR3 coding sequence is TGTGCCAGCAGTGAGGGGAGAAGAGCCGGGGAGCTGTTTTTT. Protein product: CASSEGRRAGELFF.

This chain connects TRBV29-1 to TRBJ2-7, with 16 positions matching TRBD2. The ends lost 4 bases at V and 5 bases at J; junction bases unmatched: 14. Germline assignment: CDR1 SQVTM and CDR2 ANQGSEA. The CDR3 runs 18 residues. The CDR3 DNA follows: TGCAGCGTTGGCGGGGGGACTAGCGGGAGGGCCGTTGAAGACGAGCAGTACTTC. Its protein product is CSVGGGTSGRAVEDEQYF.

V gene TRBV18 combines with J gene TRBJ2-1, with 8 bases that match TRBD1. The CDR3 runs 15 residues. With V trimmed by 6 bases and J by 1 base, 5 bases remained unmatched. The germline V gene encodes CDR1 KGHSH and CDR2 LQKENI. The CDR3 sequence: CASSSGTGSYNEQFF. Here the CDR3 DNA reads TGTGCCAGCTCGTCCGGGACAGGATCCTACAATGAGCAGTTCTTC.

The rearrangement uses TRBV3-1 (or the pseudogene TRBV3-2) and TRBJ2-3; D may be TRBD2 (6 bases). This CDR3 spans 16 amino acids. The germline V and J ends were trimmed by 2 bases and 0 bases, with 12 bases remaining between them. The germline V gene has CDR1 LGHDT and CDR2 YNNKEL (reference sequence). This CDR3 is CASSQYAGRSTDTQYF. CDR3 coding DNA: TGTGCCAGCAGCCAATACGCGGGACGAAGCACAGATACGCAGTATTTT.

The chain joins TRBV6-5 to TRBJ1-6; TRBD1 aligns across 7 bases. Trimming took 2 bases from V and 10 from J; bases not matched to a gene: 11. CDR3 length equals 16 residues. The germline CDR1 and CDR2 sequences are MNHEY and SVGAGI. CDR3 coding DNA: TGTGCCAGCAGTTACGACTCGACAGGGAAAGACTCACCCCTCCACTTT. Its translation: CASSYDSTGKDSPLHF.

The V gene is TRBV6-1, the J gene TRBJ1-4; the D is unclear. V lost 0 bases and J 4 bases, leaving 21 bases between the germline ends. The germline gives CDR1 MNHNS, CDR2 SASEGT. This CDR3 contains 19 residues. The CDR3 DNA reads as TGTGCCAGCAGTGAAGCGCAGGAGGTTTATGGCAAGGTTAATGAAAAACTGTTTTTT. Translated: CASSEAQEVYGKVNEKLFF.

This sequence joins TRBV27 and TRBJ2-3; 8 nucleotides line up with TRBD1. Losses at the gene ends were 6 bases for V and 2 bases for J; bases not matched to a gene: 4. The CDR3 consists of 14 residues. In germline, CDR1 is MNHEY, CDR2 SMNVEV (reference sequence). CDR3 sequence reads: CASRRTGTTDTQYF. The CDR3 DNA reads TGTGCCAGCAGACGGACAGGGACCACAGATACGCAGTATTTT.

There are a few counts of this clone. This sequence joins TRBV28 and TRBJ1-1; D is ambiguous. In germline, CDR1 is MDHEN, CDR2 SYDVKM. V gave up 2 bases and J gave up 0 bases, with 7 bases separating them. This CDR3 region has 14 residues. The CDR3 DNA reads TGTGCCAGCAGTTTAGTAGCTGTGAACACTGAAGCTTTCTTT. As protein: CASSLVAVNTEAFF.